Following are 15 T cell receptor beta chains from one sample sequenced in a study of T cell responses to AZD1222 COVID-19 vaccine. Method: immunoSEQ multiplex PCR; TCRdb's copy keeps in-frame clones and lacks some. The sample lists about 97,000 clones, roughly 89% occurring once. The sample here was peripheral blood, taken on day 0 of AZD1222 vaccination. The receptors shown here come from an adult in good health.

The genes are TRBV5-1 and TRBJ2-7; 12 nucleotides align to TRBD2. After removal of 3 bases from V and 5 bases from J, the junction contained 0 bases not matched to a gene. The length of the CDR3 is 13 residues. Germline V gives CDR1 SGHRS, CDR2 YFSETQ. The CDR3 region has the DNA TGCGCCAGCAGCTCTAGCGGGAGGGACGAGCAGTACTTC. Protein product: CASSSSGRDEQYF.

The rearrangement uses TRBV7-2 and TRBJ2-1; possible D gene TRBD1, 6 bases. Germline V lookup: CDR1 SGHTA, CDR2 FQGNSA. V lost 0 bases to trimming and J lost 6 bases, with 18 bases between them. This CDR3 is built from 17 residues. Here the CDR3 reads CASSLAIGRGFGNEQFF. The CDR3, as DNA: TGTGCCAGCAGCTTAGCGATCGGCAGGGGCTTTGGCAATGAGCAGTTCTTC.

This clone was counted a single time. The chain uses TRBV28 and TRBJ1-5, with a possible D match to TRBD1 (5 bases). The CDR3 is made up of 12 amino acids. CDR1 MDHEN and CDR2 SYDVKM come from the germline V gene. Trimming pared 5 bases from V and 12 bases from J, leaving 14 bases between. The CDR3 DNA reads TGTGCCAGCAGTCTCCCGAAGGGGCTCCAGCATTTT. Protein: CASSLPKGLQHF.

CDR3: CATSAIRQGTGELFF. CDR3 nucleotide sequence: TGTGCCACCAGTGCGATCCGACAGGGGACCGGGGAGCTGTTTTTT. The genes are TRBV24-1 and TRBJ2-2; TRBD1 matches 8 bases. CDR1 and CDR2 from the germline V gene are KGHDR and SFDVKD. The CDR3 is 15 residues long. Trimming cost V 5 bases and J 5 bases; bases outside gene matches: 6.

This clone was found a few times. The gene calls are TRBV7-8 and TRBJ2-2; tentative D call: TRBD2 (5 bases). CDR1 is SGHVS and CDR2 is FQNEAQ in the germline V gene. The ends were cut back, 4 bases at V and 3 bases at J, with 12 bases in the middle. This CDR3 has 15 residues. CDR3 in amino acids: CASSSQSGYTGELFF. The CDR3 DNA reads TGTGCCAGCAGCTCGCAAAGCGGATACACCGGGGAGCTGTTTTTT.

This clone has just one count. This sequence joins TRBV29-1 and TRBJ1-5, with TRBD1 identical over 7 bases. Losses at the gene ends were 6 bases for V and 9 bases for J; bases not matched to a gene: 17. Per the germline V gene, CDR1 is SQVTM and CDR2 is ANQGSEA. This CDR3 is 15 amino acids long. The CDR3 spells CSVRLTGEGVSPQHF. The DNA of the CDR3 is TGCAGCGTCCGACTTACAGGGGAAGGGGTATCGCCCCAGCATTTT.

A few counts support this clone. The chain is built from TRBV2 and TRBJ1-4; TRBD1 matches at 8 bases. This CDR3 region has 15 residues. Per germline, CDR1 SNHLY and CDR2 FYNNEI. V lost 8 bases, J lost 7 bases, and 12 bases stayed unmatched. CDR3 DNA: TGTGCCAGCTCCCCGCTACAGGGGGGAGGTGAAAAACTGTTTTTT. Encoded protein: CASSPLQGGGEKLFF.

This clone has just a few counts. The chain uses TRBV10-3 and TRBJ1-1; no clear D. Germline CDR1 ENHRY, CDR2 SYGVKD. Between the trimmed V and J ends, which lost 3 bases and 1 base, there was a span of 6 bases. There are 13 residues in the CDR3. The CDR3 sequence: CAISEEGNTEAFF. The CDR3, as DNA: TGTGCCATCAGTGAAGAAGGGAACACTGAAGCTTTCTTT.

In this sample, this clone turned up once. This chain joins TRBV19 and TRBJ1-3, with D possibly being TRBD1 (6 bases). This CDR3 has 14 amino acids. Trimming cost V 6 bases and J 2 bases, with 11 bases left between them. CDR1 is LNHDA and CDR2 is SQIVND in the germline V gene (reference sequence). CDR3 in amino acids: CASSTTGTGNTIYF. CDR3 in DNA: TGTGCCAGTAGCACAACAGGGACTGGAAACACCATATATTTT.

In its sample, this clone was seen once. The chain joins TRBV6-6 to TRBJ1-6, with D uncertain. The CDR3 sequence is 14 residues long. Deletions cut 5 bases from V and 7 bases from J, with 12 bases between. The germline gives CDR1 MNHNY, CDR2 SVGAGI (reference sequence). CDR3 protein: CASSPTGGNSPLHF. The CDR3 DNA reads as TGTGCCAGCAGTCCGACTGGTGGGAATTCACCCCTCCACTTT.

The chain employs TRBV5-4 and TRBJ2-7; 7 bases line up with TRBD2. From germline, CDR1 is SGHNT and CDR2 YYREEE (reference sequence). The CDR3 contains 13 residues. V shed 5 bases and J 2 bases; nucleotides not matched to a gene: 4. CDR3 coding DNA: TGTGCCAGCAGTATGGCGGGGGCCTACGAGCAGTACTTC. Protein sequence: CASSMAGAYEQYF.

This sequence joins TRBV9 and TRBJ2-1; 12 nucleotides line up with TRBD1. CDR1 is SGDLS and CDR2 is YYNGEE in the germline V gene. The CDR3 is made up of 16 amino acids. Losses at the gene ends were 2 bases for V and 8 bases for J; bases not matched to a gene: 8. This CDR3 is CASSVGGQGAVYEQFF. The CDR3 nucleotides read TGTGCCAGCAGCGTTGGGGGACAGGGGGCTGTATATGAGCAGTTCTTC.

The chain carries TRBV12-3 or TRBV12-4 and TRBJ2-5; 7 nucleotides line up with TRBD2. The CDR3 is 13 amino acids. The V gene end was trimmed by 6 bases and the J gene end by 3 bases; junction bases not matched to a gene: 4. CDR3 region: CASRKRGEETQYF. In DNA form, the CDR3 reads TGTGCCAGCAGGAAGCGGGGAGAAGAGACCCAGTACTTC.

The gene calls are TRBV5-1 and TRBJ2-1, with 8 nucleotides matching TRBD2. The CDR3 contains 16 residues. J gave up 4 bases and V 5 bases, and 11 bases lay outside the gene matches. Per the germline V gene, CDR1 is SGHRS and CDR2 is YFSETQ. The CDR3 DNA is TGCGCCAGCAGGGATCCCGAAGCGGGGGAGTACAATGAGCAGTTCTTC. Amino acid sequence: CASRDPEAGEYNEQFF.

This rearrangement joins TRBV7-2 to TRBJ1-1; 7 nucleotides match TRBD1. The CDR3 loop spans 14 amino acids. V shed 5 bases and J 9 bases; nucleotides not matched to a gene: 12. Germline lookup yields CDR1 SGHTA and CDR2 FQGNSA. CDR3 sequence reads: CASSPNQQGPQAFF. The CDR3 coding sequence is TGTGCCAGCAGCCCGAACCAACAGGGGCCTCAAGCTTTCTTT.